The T cell receptor beta chain under discussion was sequenced for a study of blood T cell repertoires in COVID-19. On the study more broadly: Samples taken during acute and convalescent COVID-19 were collected in the United States, Italy and Spain.

The germline CDR1 and CDR2 sequences are SGHAT and FQNNGV. The germline V and J ends were trimmed by 5 bases and 2 bases, with 15 bases remaining between them. The CDR3 runs 15 residues. Original data processing: Researchers report that nucleated cell counts were estimated from reference gene primer amplification. Sequenced by immunoSEQ multiplex PCR; TCRdb stores in-frame clones only, minus some. V, J and clone size reflect that table, while D and trimming were determined from the DNA. The table includes around 200,000 clones, roughly 85% detected once. The specimen sequenced was peripheral blood. This clonotype originated in a human donor with active or convalescent COVID-19. The donor label of this sample is uncertain. J is TRBJ1-2 and V is TRBV11-2, with D possibly TRBD1 on 5 matching bases. CDR3 nucleotides: TGTGCCAGCAGCGGTGGGGCCGAGTCAAACTATGGCTACACCTTC. It specifies CASSGGAESNYGYTF.